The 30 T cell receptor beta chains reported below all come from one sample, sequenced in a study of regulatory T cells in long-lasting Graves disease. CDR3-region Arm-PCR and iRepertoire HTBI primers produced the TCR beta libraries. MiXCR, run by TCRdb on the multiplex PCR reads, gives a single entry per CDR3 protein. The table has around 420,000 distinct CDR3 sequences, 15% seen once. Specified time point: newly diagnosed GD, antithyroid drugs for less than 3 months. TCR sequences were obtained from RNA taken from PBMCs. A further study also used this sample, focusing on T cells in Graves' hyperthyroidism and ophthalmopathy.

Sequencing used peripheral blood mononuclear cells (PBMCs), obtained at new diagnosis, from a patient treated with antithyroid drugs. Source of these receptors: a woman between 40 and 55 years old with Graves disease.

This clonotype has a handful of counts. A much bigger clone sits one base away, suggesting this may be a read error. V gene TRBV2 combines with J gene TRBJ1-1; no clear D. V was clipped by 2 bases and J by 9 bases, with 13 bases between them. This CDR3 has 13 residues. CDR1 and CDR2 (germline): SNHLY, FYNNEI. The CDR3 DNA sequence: TGTGCCAGCAGTGAATCCCGTTTTCCTCAAGCTTTCTTT. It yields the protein CASSESRFPQAFF.

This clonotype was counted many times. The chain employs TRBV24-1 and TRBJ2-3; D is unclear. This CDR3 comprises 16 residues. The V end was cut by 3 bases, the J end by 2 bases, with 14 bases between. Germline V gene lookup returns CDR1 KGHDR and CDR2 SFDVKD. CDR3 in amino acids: CATSDPDEGNTDTQYF. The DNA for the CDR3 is TGTGCCACCAGTGATCCGGACGAAGGAAACACAGATACGCAGTATTTT.

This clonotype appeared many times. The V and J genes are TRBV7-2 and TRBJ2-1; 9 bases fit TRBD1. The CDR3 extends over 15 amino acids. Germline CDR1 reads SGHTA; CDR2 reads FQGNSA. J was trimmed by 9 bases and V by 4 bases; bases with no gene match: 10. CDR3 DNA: TGTGCCAGCAGCTCCCGGGACAGGGAGTATGGTGAGCAGTTCTTC. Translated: CASSSRDREYGEQFF.

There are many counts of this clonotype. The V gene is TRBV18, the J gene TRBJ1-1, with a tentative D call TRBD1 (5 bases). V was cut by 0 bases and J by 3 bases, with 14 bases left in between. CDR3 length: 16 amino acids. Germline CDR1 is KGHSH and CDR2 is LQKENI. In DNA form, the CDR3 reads TGTGCCAGCTCACCACCGATCCGACAGAGACACACTGAAGCTTTCTTT. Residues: CASSPPIRQRHTEAFF.

The CDR3 here is CASSPTGRSYGYTF. DNA for the CDR3: TGTGCCAGTAGCCCGACAGGGAGGAGCTATGGCTACACCTTC. This chain connects TRBV19 to TRBJ1-2; 7 bases fit TRBD1. Germline CDR1 reads LNHDA; CDR2 reads SQIVND (reference sequence). Trimming cost V 6 bases and J 4 bases; bases outside gene matches: 8. This CDR3 has 14 residues. The variable domain in full, with the rest retrieved from reference TRBV19 and TRBJ1-2, is DGGITQSPKYLFRKEGQNVTLSCEQNLNHDAMYWYRQDPGQGLRLIYYSQIVNDFQKGDIAEGYSVSREKKESFPLTVTSAQKNPTAFYLCASSPTGRSYGYTFGSGTRLTVV.

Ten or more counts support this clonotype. For the CDR3, the DNA is TGTGCCAGCAGTTACTCCCCGGACCAAGAGACCCAGTACTTC. Translation: CASSYSPDQETQYF. The chain recombines TRBV6-5 with TRBJ2-5, with D hard to call. V dropped 0 bases and J dropped 0 bases, with 5 bases sitting between them. Per the germline V gene, CDR1 is MNHEY and CDR2 is SVGAGI. This CDR3 is 14 amino acids long.

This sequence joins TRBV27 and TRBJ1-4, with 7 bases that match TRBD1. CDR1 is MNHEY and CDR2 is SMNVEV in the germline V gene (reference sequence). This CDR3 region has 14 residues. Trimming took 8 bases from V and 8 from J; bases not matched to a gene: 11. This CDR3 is CASGNRGFKEKLFF. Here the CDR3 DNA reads TGTGCCAGCGGTAACAGGGGATTTAAAGAAAAACTGTTTTTT.

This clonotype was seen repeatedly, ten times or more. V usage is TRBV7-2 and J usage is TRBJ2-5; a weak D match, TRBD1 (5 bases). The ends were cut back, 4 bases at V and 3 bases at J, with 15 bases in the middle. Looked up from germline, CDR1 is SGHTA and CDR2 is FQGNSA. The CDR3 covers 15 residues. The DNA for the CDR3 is TGTGCCAGCAGCTCTCCGACAGTGGTTGAAGAGACCCAGTACTTC. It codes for CASSSPTVVEETQYF.

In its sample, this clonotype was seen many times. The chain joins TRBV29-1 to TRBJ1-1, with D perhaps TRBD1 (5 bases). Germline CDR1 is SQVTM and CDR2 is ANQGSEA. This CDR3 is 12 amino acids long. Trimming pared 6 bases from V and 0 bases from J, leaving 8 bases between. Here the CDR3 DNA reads TGCAGCGTCGACAGAATGAACACTGAAGCTTTCTTT. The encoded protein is CSVDRMNTEAFF.

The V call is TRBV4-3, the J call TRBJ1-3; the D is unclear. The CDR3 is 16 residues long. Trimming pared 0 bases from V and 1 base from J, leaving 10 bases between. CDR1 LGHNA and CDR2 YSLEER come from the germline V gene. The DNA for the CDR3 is TGCGCCAGCAGCCAAGATCCCATCAAGTCTGGAAACACCATATATTTT. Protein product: CASSQDPIKSGNTIYF.

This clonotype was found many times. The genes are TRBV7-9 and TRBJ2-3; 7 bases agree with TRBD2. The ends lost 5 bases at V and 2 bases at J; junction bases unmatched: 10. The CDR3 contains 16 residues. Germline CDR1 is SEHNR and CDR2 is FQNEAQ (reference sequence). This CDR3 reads CASSHPSGEPTDTQYF. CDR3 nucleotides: TGTGCCAGCAGCCACCCGAGCGGGGAGCCCACAGATACGCAGTATTTT.

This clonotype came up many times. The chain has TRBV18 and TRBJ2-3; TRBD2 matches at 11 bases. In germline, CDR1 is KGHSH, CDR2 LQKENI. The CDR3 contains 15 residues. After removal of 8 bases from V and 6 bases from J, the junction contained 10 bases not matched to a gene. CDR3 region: CASSPGTSGRDTQYF. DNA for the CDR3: TGTGCCAGCAGCCCTGGGACTAGCGGTCGTGATACGCAGTATTTT.

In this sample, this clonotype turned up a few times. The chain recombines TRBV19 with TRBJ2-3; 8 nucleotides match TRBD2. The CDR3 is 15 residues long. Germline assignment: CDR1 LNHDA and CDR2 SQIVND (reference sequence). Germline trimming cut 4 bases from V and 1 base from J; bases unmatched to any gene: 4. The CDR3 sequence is CASSRSGGRTDTQYF. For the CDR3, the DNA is TGTGCCAGTAGTAGGTCGGGAGGGCGCACAGATACGCAGTATTTT.

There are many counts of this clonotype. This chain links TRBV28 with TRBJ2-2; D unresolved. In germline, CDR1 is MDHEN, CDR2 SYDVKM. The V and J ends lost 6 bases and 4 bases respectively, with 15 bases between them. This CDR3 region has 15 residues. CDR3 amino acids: CASSMREERTGELFF. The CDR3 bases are TGTGCCAGCAGCATGCGAGAGGAACGCACCGGGGAGCTGTTTTTT.

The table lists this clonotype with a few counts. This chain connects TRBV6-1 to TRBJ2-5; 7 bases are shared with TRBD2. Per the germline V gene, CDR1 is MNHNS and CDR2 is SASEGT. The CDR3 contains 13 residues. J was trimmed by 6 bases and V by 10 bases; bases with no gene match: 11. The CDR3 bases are TGTGCCACTAGCGGTCCAGGTCGCCAGACCCAGTACTTC. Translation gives CATSGPGRQTQYF.

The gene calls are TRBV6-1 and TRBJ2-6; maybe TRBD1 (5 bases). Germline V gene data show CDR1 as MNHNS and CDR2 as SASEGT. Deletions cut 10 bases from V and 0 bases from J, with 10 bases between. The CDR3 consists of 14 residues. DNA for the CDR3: TGTGCCACCAACAGGAACTCTGGGGCCAACGTCCTGACTTTC. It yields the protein CATNRNSGANVLTF.

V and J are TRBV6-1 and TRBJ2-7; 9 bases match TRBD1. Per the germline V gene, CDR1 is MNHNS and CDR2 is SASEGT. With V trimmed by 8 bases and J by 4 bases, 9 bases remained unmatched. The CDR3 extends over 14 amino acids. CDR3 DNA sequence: TGTGCCAGCGGACCGGGACAGGGCTTTTACGAGCAGTACTTC. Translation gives CASGPGQGFYEQYF.

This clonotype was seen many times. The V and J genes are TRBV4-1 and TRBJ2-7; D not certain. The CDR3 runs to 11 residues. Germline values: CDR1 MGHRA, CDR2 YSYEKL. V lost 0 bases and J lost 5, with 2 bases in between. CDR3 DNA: TGCGCCAGCAGCCAAGACCACGAGCAGTACTTC. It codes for CASSQDHEQYF.

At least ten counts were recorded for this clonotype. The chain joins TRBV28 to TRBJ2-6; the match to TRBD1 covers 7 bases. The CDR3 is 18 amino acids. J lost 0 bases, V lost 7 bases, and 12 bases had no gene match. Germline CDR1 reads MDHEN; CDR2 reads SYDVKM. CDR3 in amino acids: CASTRPGQKFSGANVLTF. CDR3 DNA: TGTGCCAGCACCCGACCGGGACAGAAATTCTCTGGGGCCAACGTCCTGACTTTC.

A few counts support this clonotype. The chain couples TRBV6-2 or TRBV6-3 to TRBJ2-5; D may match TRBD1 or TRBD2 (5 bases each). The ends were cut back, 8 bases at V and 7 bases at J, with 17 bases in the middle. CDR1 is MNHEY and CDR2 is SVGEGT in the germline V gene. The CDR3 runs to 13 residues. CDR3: CASLDWDGGTQYF. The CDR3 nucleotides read TGTGCCAGCCTCGACTGGGACGGTGGGACCCAGTACTTC.

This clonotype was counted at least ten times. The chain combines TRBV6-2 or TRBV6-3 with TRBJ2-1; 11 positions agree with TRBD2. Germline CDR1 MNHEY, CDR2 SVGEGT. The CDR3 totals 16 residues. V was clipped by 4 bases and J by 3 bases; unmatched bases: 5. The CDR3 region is CASSLAGGSFYNEQFF. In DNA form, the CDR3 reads TGTGCCAGCAGTTTAGCGGGAGGGTCCTTCTACAATGAGCAGTTCTTC.

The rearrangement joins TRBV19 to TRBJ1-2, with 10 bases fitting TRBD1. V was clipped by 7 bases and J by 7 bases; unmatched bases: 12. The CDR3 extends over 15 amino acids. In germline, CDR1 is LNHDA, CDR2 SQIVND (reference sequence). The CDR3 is CASTLKTGGRGGYTF. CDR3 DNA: TGTGCCAGTACCTTGAAGACAGGGGGCAGGGGTGGCTACACCTTC.

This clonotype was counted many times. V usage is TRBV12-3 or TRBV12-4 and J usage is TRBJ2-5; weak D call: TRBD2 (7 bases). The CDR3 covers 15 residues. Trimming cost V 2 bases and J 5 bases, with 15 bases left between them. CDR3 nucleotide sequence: TGTGCCAGCAGTTTATTCGGGGGGCGGGAGGAGACCCAGTACTTC. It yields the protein CASSLFGGREETQYF.

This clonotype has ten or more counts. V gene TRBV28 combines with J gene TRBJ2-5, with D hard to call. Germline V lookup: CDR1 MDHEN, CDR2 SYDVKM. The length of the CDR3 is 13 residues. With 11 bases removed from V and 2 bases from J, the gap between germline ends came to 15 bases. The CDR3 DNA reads TGTGCCCGCCTCCCAGAACTTCAAGAGACCCAGTACTTC. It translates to CARLPELQETQYF.

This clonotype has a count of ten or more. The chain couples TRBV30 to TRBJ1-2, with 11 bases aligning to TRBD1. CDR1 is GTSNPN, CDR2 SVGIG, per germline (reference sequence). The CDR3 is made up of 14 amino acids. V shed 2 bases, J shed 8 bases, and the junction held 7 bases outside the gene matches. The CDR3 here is CAWSFQGQGDGYTF. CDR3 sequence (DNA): TGTGCCTGGAGTTTCCAGGGACAGGGGGACGGCTACACCTTC.

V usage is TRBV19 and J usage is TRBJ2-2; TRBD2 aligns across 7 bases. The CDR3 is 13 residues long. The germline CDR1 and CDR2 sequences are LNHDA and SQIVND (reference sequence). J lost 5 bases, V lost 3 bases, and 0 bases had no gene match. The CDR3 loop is CASSMRGTGELFF. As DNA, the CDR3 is TGTGCCAGTAGTATGCGGGGGACCGGGGAGCTGTTTTTT.

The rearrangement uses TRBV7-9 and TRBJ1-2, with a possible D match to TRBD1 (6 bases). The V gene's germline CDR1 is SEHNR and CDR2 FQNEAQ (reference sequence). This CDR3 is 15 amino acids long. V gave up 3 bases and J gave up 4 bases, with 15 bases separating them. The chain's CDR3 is CASSLPGAGVYGYTF. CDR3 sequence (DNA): TGTGCCAGCAGCTTGCCGGGGGCGGGAGTCTATGGCTACACCTTC.

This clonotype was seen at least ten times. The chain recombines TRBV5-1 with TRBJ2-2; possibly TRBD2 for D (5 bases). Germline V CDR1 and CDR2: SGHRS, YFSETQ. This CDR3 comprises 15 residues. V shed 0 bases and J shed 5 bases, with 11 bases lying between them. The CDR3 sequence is CASSLAGMGTGELFF. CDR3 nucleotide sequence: TGCGCCAGCAGCTTGGCGGGAATGGGGACCGGGGAGCTGTTTTTT.

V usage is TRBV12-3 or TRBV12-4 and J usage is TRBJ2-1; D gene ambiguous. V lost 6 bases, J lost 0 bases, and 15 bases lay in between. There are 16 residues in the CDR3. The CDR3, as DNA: TGTGCCAGCAGCTTATTCGAAGTAGGCTCCTACAATGAGCAGTTCTTC. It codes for CASSLFEVGSYNEQFF.

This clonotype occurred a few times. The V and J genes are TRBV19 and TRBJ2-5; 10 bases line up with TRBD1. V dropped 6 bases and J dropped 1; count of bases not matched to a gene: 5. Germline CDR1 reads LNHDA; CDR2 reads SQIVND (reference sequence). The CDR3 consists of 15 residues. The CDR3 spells CASRNGQGGQETQYF. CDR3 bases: TGTGCCAGTAGGAATGGACAGGGGGGCCAAGAGACCCAGTACTTC.